This is a list of T cell receptor beta chains from one sample in a study of blood T cell repertoires in COVID-19. Clones were read by immunoSEQ multiplex PCR, and TCRdb kept only the in-frame ones, dropping some. The table has some 60,000 clones, more than 75% seen once. Sequencing was performed on peripheral blood. The receptors shown here come from a human donor with active COVID-19. The donor label of this sample is uncertain. Both conserved end residues are part of each CDR3. D genes are given only for firm matches. The listing skips clone size in some rows; elsewhere it reads once, few, many or a size class.

size: .
V: TRBV6-2/TRBV6-3
J: TRBJ2-5
D: .
DNA: TGTGCCAGCAGCACGGACAGACAAGAGACCCAGTACTTC
CDR3: CASSTDRQETQYF

size: .
V: TRBV19
J: TRBJ2-6
D: .
DNA: TGTGCCAGTAGTCAGGGATTCTCTGGGGCCAACGTCCTGACTTTC
CDR3: CASSQGFSGANVLTF

size: .
V: TRBV6-5
J: TRBJ1-2
D: .
DNA: TGTGCCAGCAGTTCTGAGTCGAACTATGGCTACACCTTC
CDR3: CASSSESNYGYTF

size: .
V: TRBV4-2
J: TRBJ2-1
D: TRBD2
DNA: TGTGCCAGCAGCCAAGGGCTAGCGGAGGATGAGCAGTTCTTC
CDR3: CASSQGLAEDEQFF

size: .
V: TRBV11-1
J: TRBJ2-3
D: TRBD2
DNA: TGTGCCAGCAGCTTACTGACTAGCGGGGGCACAGATACGCAGTATTTT
CDR3: CASSLLTSGGTDTQYF

size: .
V: TRBV5-1
J: TRBJ1-1
D: TRBD1
DNA: TGCGCCAGCAGCTTGGCGTCCAGGGGGGCTGAAGCTTTCTTT
CDR3: CASSLASRGAEAFF

size: .
V: TRBV7-9
J: TRBJ1-1
D: .
DNA: TGTGCCAGCAGCTCAGGCGGGGTCATGAACACTGAAGCTTTCTTT
CDR3: CASSSGGVMNTEAFF

size: .
V: TRBV4-1
J: TRBJ2-7
D: .
DNA: TGCGCCAGCAGCCAAGAGGCGAGGCCCCCGAGGTCCTACGAGCAGTACTTC
CDR3: CASSQEARPPRSYEQYF

size: .
V: TRBV2
J: TRBJ1-2
D: TRBD1
DNA: TGTGCCAGTTCCCGGGACAGGGCCGTATATGGCTACACCTTC
CDR3: CASSRDRAVYGYTF

size: .
V: TRBV25-1
J: TRBJ1-1
D: TRBD1
DNA: TGTGCCAGCAGAGGTTCCAGGGGGCCCGTTGGTAACACTGAAGCTTTCTTT
CDR3: CASRGSRGPVGNTEAFF

size: .
V: TRBV7-6
J: TRBJ2-1
D: TRBD1
DNA: TGTGCCAGCAGCTTCCAACAGGGGGCGCCCTACAATGAGCAGTTCTTC
CDR3: CASSFQQGAPYNEQFF

size: .
V: TRBV18
J: TRBJ1-1
D: TRBD1
DNA: TGTGCCAGCTCACCATTTACCGGGACAGTAAATGAAGCTTTCTTT
CDR3: CASSPFTGTVNEAFF

size: .
V: TRBV7-2
J: TRBJ1-2
D: TRBD1
DNA: TGTGCCAGCAGCTTAGCTGGGGCCGGGACAGGGTATGGCTACACCTTC
CDR3: CASSLAGAGTGYGYTF

size: .
V: TRBV9
J: TRBJ2-5
D: .
DNA: TGTGCCAGCAGCGTAGCAGGTCGCCCCGGGGGCCAAGAGACCCAGTACTTC
CDR3: CASSVAGRPGGQETQYF

size: few
V: TRBV28
J: TRBJ2-7
D: .
DNA: TGTGCCAGCAGTTTAAAGCTTCGGCGGCAGTCCTACGAGCAGTACTTC
CDR3: CASSLKLRRQSYEQYF

size: once
V: TRBV10-3
J: TRBJ2-1
D: .
DNA: TGTGCTCTCGCCCCAGAAAACTCCTACAATGAGCAGTTCTTC
CDR3: CALAPENSYNEQFF

size: .
V: TRBV6-5
J: TRBJ1-6
D: .
DNA: TGTGCCAGCAGGGTCGCTGGGGCTATTTCACCCCTCCACTTT
CDR3: CASRVAGAISPLHF

size: .
V: TRBV5-1
J: TRBJ2-3
D: .
DNA: TGCGCCAGCCGTAACCCCAGTTTGGATACGCAGTATTTT
CDR3: CASRNPSLDTQYF

size: few
V: TRBV6-5
J: TRBJ1-5
D: TRBD1
DNA: TGTGCCAGCATCGGGACAGGGCTGAACAATCAGCCCCAGCATTTT
CDR3: CASIGTGLNNQPQHF

size: .
V: TRBV19
J: TRBJ2-7
D: TRBD1
DNA: TGTGCCAGTAGTCATCCGGGACAGACCTACGAGCAGTACTTC
CDR3: CASSHPGQTYEQYF

size: .
V: TRBV9
J: TRBJ2-3
D: .
DNA: TGTGCCAGCAGCCGAACACCCGGGACATACCTGACAGATACGCAGTATTTT
CDR3: CASSRTPGTYLTDTQYF

size: .
V: TRBV7-9
J: TRBJ1-1
D: TRBD1
DNA: TGTGCCAGCAACTCACAGGGGGCGACTGAAGCTTTCTTT
CDR3: CASNSQGATEAFF

size: .
V: TRBV18
J: TRBJ2-7
D: .
DNA: TGTGCCAGCTCACCCTACGGCGCGGGGTACGAGCAGTACTTC
CDR3: CASSPYGAGYEQYF

size: .
V: TRBV14
J: TRBJ1-1
D: .
DNA: TGTGCCAGCAGCCAGCCGGGGGGCGAGGCCCTTAACACTGAAGCTTTCTTT
CDR3: CASSQPGGEALNTEAFF

size: .
V: TRBV7-8
J: TRBJ2-3
D: .
DNA: TGTGCCAGCAGCTTTACAGGGTTTGTGACAGATACGCAGTATTTT
CDR3: CASSFTGFVTDTQYF

size: .
V: TRBV3-1/TRBV3-2
J: TRBJ2-7
D: .
DNA: TGTGCCAGCAGCCAGGGTGGACACTTCTCCTACGAGCAGTACTTC
CDR3: CASSQGGHFSYEQYF